The subject of this entry is one T cell receptor (beta chain). This sample stems from a study of Ad26.COV2.S vaccination and SARS-CoV-2 variants. Whole-study context: Administration of Ad26.COV2.S was intramuscular, either once or twice 56 days apart.

Using immunoSEQ multiplex PCR, the repertoire was profiled, and TCRdb retains in-frame clones only, with some absent. The table has hundreds of thousands of clones, over 75% seen once. This sample's treatment: 19 received Ad26.COV2.S at low or high dose, single or two shots; about 5 received placebo; per-sample allocation not given. Day 63 following the first vaccine or placebo injection was when the samples were taken. The source is a person aged 18 to 59 who received the Ad26.COV2.S COVID-19 vaccine or a placebo. The input for sequencing was peripheral blood, taken in a trial of Ad26.COV2.S vaccine versus placebo.

CDR3 DNA: TGTGCCAGTAGTATAAGGGACCTAAACTATGGCTACACCTTC. It codes for CASSIRDLNYGYTF. J is TRBJ1-2 and V is TRBV19; a possible D gene is TRBD1 (5 bases). The CDR3 runs to 14 residues. Germline CDR1 is LNHDA and CDR2 is SQIVND (reference sequence). Trimming removed 2 bases at V and 2 bases at J, with 9 bases between. Full variable domain (remainder filled in from reference TRBV19 and TRBJ1-2): DGGITQSPKYLFRKEGQNVTLSCEQNLNHDAMYWYRQDPGQGLRLIYYSQIVNDFQKGDIAEGYSVSREKKESFPLTVTSAQKNPTAFYLCASSIRDLNYGYTFGSGTRLTVV.